This TCR beta chain was obtained from a study of Graves' ophthalmopathy and Graves' hyperthyroidism. Study at large: Prior to any treatment, peripheral blood was collected at the time of initial diagnosis. Broader study findings: Blood also contained most of the expanded thyroid clonotypes above 0.001 frequency.

Scientists amplified the TCR beta CDR3 regions from RNA transcripts. Scientists carried out first-round RT-PCR using HTBI primers and then a second-round multiplex PCR. Using its own MiXCR run on the multiplex PCR reads, TCRdb lists one record per CDR3 protein. The table shows under 200,000 distinct CDR3 sequences, with over 35% occurring only once. Researchers turned away patients with other autoimmune diseases, uncontrolled infections, pregnancy or lactation. This clonotype was detected ten times or more. Its antigen remains unknown. The TCR sequence derives from a woman in her forties with Graves' ophthalmopathy. The sample was peripheral blood.

CDR3 region: CASSQGTNQPQHF. CDR3 DNA: TGTGCCAGCAGTCAAGGGACCAATCAGCCCCAGCATTTT. The rearrangement uses TRBV12-3 or TRBV12-4 and TRBJ1-5; possibly TRBD1 for D (5 bases). There are 13 residues in the CDR3. Trimming took off 5 bases at V and 3 bases at J, with 8 bases between the two ends.